This TCR beta chain was retrieved from a study of blood T cells in healthy people across ages. Notes on the study in general: Considered underestimates were the diversity estimates obtained from one million T cells.

Samples had at least 7 million PBMCs isolated from them. The use of a sample-barcoded 5' primer and a J-beta primer mix characterized a second PCR of roughly 6 to 11 cycles. CDR3-containing paired-end reads numbering at least 3 million came from each sample. TCRdb fed the 5' RACE reads into MiXCR, producing one record per CDR3 protein. The table lists about 1 million distinct CDR3 sequences, under 45% of them singletons. This CDR3 has 15 amino acids. J lost 3 bases, V lost 5 bases, and 7 bases had no gene match. CDR1 is LGHDT and CDR2 is YNNKEL in the germline V gene (reference sequence). In the case of this clonotype: The antigen is not known.

The sample consisted of blood. The V gene is TRBV3-1, the J gene TRBJ2-5, with 9 bases lining up with TRBD2. This TCR was sampled from a woman in her fifties or sixties in good health. The CDR3 is CASSESGTSKETQYF. The CDR3, as DNA: TGTGCCAGCAGCGAGAGCGGGACTAGCAAAGAGACCCAGTACTTC.